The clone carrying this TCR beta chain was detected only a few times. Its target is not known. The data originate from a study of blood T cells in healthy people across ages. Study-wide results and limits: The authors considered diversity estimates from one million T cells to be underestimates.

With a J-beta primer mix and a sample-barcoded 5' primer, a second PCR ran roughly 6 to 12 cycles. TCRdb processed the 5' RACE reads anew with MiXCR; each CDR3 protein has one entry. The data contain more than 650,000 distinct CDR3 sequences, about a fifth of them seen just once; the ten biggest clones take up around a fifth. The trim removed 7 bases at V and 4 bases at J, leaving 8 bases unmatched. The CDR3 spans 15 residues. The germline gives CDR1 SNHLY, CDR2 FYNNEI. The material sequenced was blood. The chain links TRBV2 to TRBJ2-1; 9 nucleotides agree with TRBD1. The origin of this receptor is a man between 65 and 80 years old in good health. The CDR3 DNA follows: TGTGCCAGCATTAGTACAGGGGGCGGATACAATGAGCAGTTCTTC. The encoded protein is CASISTGGGYNEQFF. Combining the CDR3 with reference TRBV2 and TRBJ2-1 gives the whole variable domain EPEVTQTPSHQVTQMGQEVILRCVPISNHLYFYWYRQILGQKVEFLVSFYNNEISEKSEIFDDQFSVERPDGSNFTLKIRSTKLEDSAMYFCASISTGGGYNEQFFGPGTRLTVL.